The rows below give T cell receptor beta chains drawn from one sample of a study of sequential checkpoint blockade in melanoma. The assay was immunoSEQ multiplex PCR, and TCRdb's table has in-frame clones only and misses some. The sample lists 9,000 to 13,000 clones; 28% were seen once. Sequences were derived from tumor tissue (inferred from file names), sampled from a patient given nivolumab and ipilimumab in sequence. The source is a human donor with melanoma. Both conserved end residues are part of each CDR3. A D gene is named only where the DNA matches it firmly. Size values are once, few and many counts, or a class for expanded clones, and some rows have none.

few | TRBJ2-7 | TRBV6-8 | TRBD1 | CASSSDRESSYEQYF | TGTGCCAGCAGTTCGGACAGGGAAAGCTCCTACGAGCAGTACTTC
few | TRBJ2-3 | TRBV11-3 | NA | CASSTRTGTTDTQYF | TGTGCCAGCAGCACCCGAACAGGGACCACAGATACGCAGTATTTT
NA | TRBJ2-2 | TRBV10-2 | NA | CASTQGTAGSTGELFF | TGCGCCAGCACCCAGGGGACAGCGGGGAGCACCGGGGAGCTGTTTTTT
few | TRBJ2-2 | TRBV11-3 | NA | CASSLWGPSTGELFF | TGTGCCAGCAGCTTGTGGGGCCCTTCCACCGGGGAGCTGTTTTTT
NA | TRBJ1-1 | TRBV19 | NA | CASSMVSNTEAFF | TGTGCCAGTAGTATGGTGTCGAACACTGAAGCTTTCTTT
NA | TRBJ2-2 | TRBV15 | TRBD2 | CATSRPGLAGANTGELFF | TGTGCCACCAGCAGACCCGGACTAGCGGGGGCCAACACCGGGGAGCTGTTTTTT
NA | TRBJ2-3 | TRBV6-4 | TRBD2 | CASSYSTAGGPGDTQYF | TGTGCCAGCAGTTACTCGACAGCGGGGGGGCCGGGAGATACGCAGTATTTT
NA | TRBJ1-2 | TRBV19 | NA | CASSTGPLGYTF | TGTGCCAGTAGTACGGGACCTCTGGGCTACACCTTC
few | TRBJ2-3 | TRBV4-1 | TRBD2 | CASSQVSGTDTQYF | TGCGCCAGCAGCCAAGTTAGCGGGACAGATACGCAGTATTTT
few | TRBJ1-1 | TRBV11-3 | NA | CASSLTGSNTEAFF | TGTGCCAGCAGTCTAACAGGGTCGAACACTGAAGCTTTCTTT
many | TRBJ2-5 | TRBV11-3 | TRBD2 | CASSPREGSGVFWETQYF | TGTGCCAGCAGCCCCCGAGAGGGTAGCGGGGTTTTCTGGGAGACCCAGTACTTC